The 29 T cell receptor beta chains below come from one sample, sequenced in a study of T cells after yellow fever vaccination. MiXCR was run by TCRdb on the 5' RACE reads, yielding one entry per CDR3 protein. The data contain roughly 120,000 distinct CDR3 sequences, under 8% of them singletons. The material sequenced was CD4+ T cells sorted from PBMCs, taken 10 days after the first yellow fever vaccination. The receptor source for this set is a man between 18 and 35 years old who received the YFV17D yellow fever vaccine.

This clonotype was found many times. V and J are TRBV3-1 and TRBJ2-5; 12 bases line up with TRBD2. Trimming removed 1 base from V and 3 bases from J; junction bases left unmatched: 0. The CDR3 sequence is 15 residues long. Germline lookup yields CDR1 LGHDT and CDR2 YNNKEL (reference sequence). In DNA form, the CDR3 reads TGTGCCAGCAGCCAAGGACTAGCGGGGGAAGAGACCCAGTACTTC. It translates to CASSQGLAGEETQYF.

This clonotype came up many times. CDR3 residues: CSTGQNSPLHF. The CDR3 coding sequence is TGCAGTACGGGACAGAATTCACCCCTCCACTTT. The chain recombines TRBV20-1 with TRBJ1-6, with 7 bases aligning to TRBD1. After removal of 8 bases from V and 7 bases from J, the junction contained 2 bases not matched to a gene. There are 11 residues in the CDR3. Germline lookup yields CDR1 DFQATT and CDR2 SNEGSKA (reference sequence).

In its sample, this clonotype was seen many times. CDR3 in amino acids: CATSRDFGGASSEQFF. The CDR3 DNA reads TGTGCCACCAGCAGAGATTTCGGGGGGGCGAGTAGTGAGCAGTTCTTC. The gene calls are TRBV15 and TRBJ2-1; 8 nucleotides align to TRBD2. After removal of 0 bases from V and 9 bases from J, the junction contained 10 bases not matched to a gene. The CDR3 covers 16 residues. Germline-derived CDR1 and CDR2 are LNHNV and YYDKDF (reference sequence).

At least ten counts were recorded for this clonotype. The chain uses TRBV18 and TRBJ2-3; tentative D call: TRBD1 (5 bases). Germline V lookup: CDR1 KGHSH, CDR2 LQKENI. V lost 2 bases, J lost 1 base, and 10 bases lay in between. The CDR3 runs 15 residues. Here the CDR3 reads CASSPTGGGTDTQYF. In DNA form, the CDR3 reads TGTGCCAGCTCACCAACAGGCGGAGGCACAGATACGCAGTATTTT.

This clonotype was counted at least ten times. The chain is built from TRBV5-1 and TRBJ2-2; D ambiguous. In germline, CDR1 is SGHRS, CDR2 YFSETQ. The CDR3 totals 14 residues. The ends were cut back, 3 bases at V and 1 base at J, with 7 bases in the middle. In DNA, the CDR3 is TGCGCCAGCAGCTACGCAGGGAACACCGGGGAGCTGTTTTTT. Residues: CASSYAGNTGELFF.

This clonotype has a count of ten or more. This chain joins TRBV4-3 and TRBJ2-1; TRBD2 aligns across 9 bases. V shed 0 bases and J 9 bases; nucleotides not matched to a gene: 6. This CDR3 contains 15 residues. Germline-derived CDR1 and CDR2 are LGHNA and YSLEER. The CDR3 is CASSQEGRGGSEQFF. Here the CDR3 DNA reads TGCGCCAGCAGCCAAGAGGGGCGGGGGGGCAGTGAGCAGTTCTTC.

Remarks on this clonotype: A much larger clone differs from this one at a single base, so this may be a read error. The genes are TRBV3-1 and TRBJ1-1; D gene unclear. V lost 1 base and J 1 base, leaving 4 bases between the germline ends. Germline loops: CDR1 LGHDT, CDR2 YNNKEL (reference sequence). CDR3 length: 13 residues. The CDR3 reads CASSQATNTEAFF. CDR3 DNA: TGTGCCAGCAGCCAAGCCACGAACACTGAAGCTTTCTTT. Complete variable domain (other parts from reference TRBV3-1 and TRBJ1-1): DTAVSQTPKYLVTQMGNDKSIKCEQNLGHDTMYWYKQDSKKFLKIMFSYNNKELIINETVPNRFSPKSPDKAHLNLHINSLELGDSAVYFCASSQATNTEAFFGQGTRLTVV.

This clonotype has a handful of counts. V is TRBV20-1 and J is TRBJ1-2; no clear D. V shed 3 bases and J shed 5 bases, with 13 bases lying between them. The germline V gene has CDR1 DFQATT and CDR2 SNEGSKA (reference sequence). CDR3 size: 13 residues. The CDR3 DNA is TGCAGTGCTAGCATTGAGAATAATTATGGCTACACCTTC. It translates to CSASIENNYGYTF.

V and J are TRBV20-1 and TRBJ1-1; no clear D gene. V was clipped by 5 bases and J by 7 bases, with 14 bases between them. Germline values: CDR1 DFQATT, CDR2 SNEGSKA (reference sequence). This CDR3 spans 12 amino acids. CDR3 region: CSASRQGGEAFF. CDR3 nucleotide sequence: TGCAGTGCTTCACGACAAGGAGGTGAAGCTTTCTTT.

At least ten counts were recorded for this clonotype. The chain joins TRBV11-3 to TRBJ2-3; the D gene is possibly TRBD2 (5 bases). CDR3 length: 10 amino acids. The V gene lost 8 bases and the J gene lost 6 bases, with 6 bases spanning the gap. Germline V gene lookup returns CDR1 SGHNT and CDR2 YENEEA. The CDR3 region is CASGGDTQYF. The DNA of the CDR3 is TGTGCCAGCGGCGGGGATACGCAGTATTTT.

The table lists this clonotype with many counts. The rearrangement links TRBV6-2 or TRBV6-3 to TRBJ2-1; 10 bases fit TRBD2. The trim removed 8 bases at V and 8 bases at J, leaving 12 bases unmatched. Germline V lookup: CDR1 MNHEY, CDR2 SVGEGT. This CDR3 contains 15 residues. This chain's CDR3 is CASHSGGAGRHEQFF. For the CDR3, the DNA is TGTGCCAGCCACAGCGGGGGGGCCGGTCGTCATGAGCAGTTCTTC.

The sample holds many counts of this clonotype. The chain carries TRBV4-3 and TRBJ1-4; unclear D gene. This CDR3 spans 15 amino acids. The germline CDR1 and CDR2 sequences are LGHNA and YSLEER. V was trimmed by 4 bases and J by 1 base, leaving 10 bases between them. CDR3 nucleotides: TGCGCCAGCAGCCGGTGGGTAGGAACTAATGAAAAACTGTTTTTT. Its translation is CASSRWVGTNEKLFF.

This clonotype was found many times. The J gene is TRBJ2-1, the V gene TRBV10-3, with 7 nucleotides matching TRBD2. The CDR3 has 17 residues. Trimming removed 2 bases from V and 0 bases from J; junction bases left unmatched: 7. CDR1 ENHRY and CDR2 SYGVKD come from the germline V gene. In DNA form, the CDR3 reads TGTGCCATCAGTGAGCCCCCCGGGGGGTCCTCCTACAATGAGCAGTTCTTC. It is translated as CAISEPPGGSSYNEQFF.

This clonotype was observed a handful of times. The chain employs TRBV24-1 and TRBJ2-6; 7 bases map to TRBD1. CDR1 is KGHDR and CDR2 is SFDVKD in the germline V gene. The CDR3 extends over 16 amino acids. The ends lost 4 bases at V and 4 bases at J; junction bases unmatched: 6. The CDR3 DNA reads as TGTGCCACCAGTGAACGTACAGGGGTCGGGGCCAACGTCCTGACTTTC. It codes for CATSERTGVGANVLTF.

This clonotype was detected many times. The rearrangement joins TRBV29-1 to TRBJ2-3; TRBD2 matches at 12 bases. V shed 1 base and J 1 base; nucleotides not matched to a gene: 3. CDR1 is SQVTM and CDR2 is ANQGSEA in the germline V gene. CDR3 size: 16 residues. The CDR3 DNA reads TGCAGCGTTGAAGGGACTAGCGGGGCCCGCACAGATACGCAGTATTTT. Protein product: CSVEGTSGARTDTQYF.

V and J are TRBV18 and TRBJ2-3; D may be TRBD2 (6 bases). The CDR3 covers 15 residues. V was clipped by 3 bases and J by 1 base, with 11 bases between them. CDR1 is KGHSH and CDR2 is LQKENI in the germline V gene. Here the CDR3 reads CASSPRDWGTDTQYF. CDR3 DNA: TGTGCCAGCTCACCCCGGGACTGGGGCACAGATACGCAGTATTTT.

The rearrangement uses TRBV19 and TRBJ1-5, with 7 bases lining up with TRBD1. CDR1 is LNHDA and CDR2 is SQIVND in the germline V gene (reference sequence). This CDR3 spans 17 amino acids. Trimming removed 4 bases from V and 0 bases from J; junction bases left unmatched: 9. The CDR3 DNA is TGTGCCAGTAGTACATACGGACAGGCTTATAGCAATCAGCCCCAGCATTTT. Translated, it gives CASSTYGQAYSNQPQHF.

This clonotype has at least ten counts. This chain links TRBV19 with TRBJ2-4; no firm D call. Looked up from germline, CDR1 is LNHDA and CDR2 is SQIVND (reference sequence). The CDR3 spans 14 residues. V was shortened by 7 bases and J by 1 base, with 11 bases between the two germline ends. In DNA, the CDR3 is TGTGCCAGTACCCCCTGGATGGCCAAAAACATTCAGTACTTC. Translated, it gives CASTPWMAKNIQYF.

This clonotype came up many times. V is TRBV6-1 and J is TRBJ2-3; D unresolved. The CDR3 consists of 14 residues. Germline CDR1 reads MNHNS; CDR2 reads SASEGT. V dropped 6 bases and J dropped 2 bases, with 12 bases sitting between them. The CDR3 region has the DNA TGTGCCAGCAGGCGCCTCAGGCTCACAGATACGCAGTATTTT. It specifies CASRRLRLTDTQYF.

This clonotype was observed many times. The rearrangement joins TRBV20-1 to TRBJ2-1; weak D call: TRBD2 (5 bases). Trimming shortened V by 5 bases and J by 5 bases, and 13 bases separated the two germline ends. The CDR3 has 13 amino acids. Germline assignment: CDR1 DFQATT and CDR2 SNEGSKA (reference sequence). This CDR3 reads CSALEGRNNEQFF. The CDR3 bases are TGCAGTGCTTTAGAGGGTCGTAACAATGAGCAGTTCTTC.

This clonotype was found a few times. This CDR3 is CAISFGPGETQYF. DNA of the CDR3: TGTGCCATCAGTTTTGGACCTGGGGAGACCCAGTACTTC. The chain recombines TRBV10-3 with TRBJ2-5; D call uncertain. Between the trimmed V and J ends, which lost 5 bases and 5 bases, there was a span of 12 bases. The CDR3 is made up of 13 amino acids. The germline V gene has CDR1 ENHRY and CDR2 SYGVKD.

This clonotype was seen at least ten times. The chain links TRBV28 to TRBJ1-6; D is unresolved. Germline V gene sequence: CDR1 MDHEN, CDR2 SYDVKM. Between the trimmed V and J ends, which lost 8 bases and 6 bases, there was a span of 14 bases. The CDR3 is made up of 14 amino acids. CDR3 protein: CASSTGATNSPLHF. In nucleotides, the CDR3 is TGTGCCAGCTCAACTGGCGCAACTAATTCACCCCTCCACTTT.

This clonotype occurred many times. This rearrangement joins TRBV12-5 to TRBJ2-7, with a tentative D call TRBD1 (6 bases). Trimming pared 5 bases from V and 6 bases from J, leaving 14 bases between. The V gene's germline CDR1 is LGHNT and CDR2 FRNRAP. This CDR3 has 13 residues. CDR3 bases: TGTGCTAGTGGTCAGAAGACAGGACCCGAGCAGTACGTC. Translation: CASGQKTGPEQYV.

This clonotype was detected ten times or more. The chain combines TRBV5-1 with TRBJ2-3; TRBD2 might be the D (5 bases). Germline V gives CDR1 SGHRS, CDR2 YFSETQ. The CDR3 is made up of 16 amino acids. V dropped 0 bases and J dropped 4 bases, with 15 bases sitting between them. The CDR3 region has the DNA TGCGCCAGCAGCTTGGCCGGTCCAGTTAGCGCAGATACGCAGTATTTT. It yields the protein CASSLAGPVSADTQYF.

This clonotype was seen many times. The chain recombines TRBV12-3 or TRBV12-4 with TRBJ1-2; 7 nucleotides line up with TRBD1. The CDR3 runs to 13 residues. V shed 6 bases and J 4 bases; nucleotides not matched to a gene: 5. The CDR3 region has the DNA TGTGCCAGCAGCCCGGGACAGAGCTATGGCTACACCTTC. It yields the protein CASSPGQSYGYTF.

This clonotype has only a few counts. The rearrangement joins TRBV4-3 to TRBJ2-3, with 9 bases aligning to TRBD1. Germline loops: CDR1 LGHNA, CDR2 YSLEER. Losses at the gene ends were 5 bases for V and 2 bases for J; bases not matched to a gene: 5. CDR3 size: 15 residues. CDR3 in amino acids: CASSNRDRDTDTQYF. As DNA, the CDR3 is TGCGCCAGCAGCAACCGGGACAGGGACACAGATACGCAGTATTTT.

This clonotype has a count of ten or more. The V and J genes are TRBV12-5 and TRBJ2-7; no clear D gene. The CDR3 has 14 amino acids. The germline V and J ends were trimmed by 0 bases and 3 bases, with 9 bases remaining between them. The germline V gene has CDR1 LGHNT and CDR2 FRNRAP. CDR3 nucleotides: TGTGCTAGTGGTTTGGTACTTCCAGTCTACGAGCAGTACGTC. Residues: CASGLVLPVYEQYV.

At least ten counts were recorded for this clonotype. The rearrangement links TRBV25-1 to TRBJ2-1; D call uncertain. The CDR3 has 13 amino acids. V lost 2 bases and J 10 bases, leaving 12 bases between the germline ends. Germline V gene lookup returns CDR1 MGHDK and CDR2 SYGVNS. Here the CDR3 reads CASSEGNVNEQFF. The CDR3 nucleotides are TGTGCCAGCAGTGAAGGGAACGTGAACGAGCAGTTCTTC.

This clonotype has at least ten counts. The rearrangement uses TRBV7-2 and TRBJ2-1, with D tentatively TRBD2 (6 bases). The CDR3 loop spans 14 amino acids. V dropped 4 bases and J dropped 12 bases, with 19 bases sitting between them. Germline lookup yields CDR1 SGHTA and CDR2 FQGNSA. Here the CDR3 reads CASSSQEGRSAQFF. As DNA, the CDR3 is TGTGCCAGCAGCTCTCAGGAGGGGAGGTCGGCGCAGTTCTTC.